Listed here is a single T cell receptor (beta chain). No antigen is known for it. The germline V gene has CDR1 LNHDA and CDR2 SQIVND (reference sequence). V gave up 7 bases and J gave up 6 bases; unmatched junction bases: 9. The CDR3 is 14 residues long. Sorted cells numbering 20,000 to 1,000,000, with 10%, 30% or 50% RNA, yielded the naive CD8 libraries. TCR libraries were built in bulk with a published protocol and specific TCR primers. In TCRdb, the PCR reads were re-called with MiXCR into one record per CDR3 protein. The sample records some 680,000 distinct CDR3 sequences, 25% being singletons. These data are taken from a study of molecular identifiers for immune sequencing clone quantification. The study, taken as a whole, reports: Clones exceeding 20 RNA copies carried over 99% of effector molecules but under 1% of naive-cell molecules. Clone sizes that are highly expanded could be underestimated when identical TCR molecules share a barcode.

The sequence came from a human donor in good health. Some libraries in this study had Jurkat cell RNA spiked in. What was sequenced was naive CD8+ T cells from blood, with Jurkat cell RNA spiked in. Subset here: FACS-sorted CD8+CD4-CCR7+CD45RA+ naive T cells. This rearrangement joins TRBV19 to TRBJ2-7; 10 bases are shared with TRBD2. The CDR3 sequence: CASKLLAGSSEQYF. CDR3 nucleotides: TGTGCCAGTAAGTTACTAGCGGGATCATCCGAGCAGTACTTC.